Following are 17 T cell receptor beta chains from one sample sequenced in a study of T cell clonality in common variable immunodeficiency. The repertoire was sequenced with immunoSEQ multiplex PCR; TCRdb's copy has only in-frame clones and lacks some. The table lists about 44,000 clones, no singletons, with around 9.3% in the top ten. Sequences were obtained from peripheral blood mononuclear cells. These receptors were obtained from a person aged 18 to 70 in good health.

The sample holds many counts of this clone. The read finishes 3 residues shy of the CDR3 end, and the germline J gene is used to complete it. The chain couples TRBV20-1 to TRBJ2-2, with 8 bases matching TRBD1. V shed 6 bases, J shed 4 bases, and the junction held 10 bases outside the gene matches. Germline V gene sequence: CDR1 DFQATT, CDR2 SNEGSKA (reference sequence). This CDR3 is built from 15 residues. The CDR3 reads CSAPDREVGTGELFF. The sequenced part of the CDR3 DNA is TGCAGTGCCCCGGACAGGGAGGTTGGCACCGGGGAG.

This clone was seen at least ten times. The read terminates 3 residues before the CDR3 end, so the remaining end is supplied by the germline J gene. V gene TRBV30 combines with J gene TRBJ1-4, with D unresolved. Trimming stripped 1 base from V and 8 bases from J, with 14 bases between. This CDR3 contains 14 residues. Germline CDR1 reads GTSNPN; CDR2 reads SVGIG (reference sequence). This CDR3 is CAWSGVFKGEKLFF. The part of the CDR3 DNA that was read is TGTGCCTGGAGTGGGGTCTTCAAGGGCGAAAAA.

Ten or more counts support this clone. Read data end 3 residues before the CDR3 end; the end is taken from the germline J gene. This chain uses TRBV18 with TRBJ1-2, with D possibly being TRBD1 (5 bases). Germline V gene lookup returns CDR1 KGHSH and CDR2 LQKENI. The CDR3 runs to 13 residues. Partial CDR3 DNA: TGTGCCAGCTCACTCTTTGTGGCAGGGAGA. Translating gives CASSLFVAGR. The full CDR3 protein is CASSLFVAGRYTF.

This clone has only a few counts. Coverage ceases 3 residues before the CDR3 finishes, and the germline J gene fills in the end. This sample also contains other DNA sequences that code for the same CDR3. The chain is built from TRBV20-1 and TRBJ2-7; D is perhaps TRBD1 (7 bases). Germline V gene lookup returns CDR1 DFQATT and CDR2 SNEGSKA (reference sequence). This CDR3 region has 21 residues. V lost 5 bases, J lost 2 bases, and 37 bases lay in between. CDR3 amino acids: CSARGGTDLEIRDSRPYEQYF. CDR3 DNA, as far as it was read: TGCAGTGCTCGAGGGGGGACGGACCTTGAAATCCGGGACAGCCGACCCTACGAG.

In its sample, this clone was seen many times. Sequencing ends 3 residues short of the CDR3 end; the germline J gene provides the rest. The chain recombines TRBV9 with TRBJ1-2; 9 nucleotides match TRBD1. The CDR3 totals 13 residues. Trimming cost V 5 bases and J 4 bases; bases outside gene matches: 3. CDR1 is SGDLS and CDR2 is YYNGEE in the germline V gene. CDR3 sequence reads: CASRGDRAYGYTF. The covered CDR3 bases are TGTGCCAGCAGGGGGGACAGGGCCTATGGC.

This clone was observed many times. The read terminates 3 residues before the CDR3 end, so the remaining end is supplied by the germline J gene. This chain links TRBV6-4 with TRBJ2-3, with 7 positions matching TRBD2. V dropped 3 bases and J dropped 8; count of bases not matched to a gene: 11. This CDR3 is 15 amino acids long. Germline V gives CDR1 MRHNA, CDR2 SNTAGT. The CDR3 spells CASSEVAGPFGTQYF. Incomplete CDR3 DNA: TGTGCCAGCAGTGAAGTAGCGGGTCCTTTCGGTACG.

This clone showed up many times. The read terminates 3 residues before the CDR3 end, so the remaining end is supplied by the germline J gene. This chain connects TRBV5-1 to TRBJ2-1; 7 nucleotides match TRBD2. This CDR3 spans 15 amino acids. Germline CDR1 is SGHRS and CDR2 is YFSETQ. Trimming cost V 6 bases and J 0 bases; bases outside gene matches: 6. The DNA read from the CDR3 is TGCGCCAGCACCACTAGCGCGCCCTCCTACAATGAG. Residues: CASTTSAPSYNE. The entire CDR3 protein is CASTTSAPSYNEQFF.

This clone showed up just a few times. The sequenced fragment ends 3 residues before the CDR3 boundary, so the rest is inferred from the germline J gene. The rearrangement joins TRBV2 to TRBJ1-5; D is possibly TRBD1 (5 bases). CDR3 size: 14 residues. The germline V gene has CDR1 SNHLY and CDR2 FYNNEI. V was trimmed by 4 bases and J by 3 bases, leaving 10 bases between them. This CDR3 is CASSAGFHNQPQHF. The covered CDR3 bases are TGTGCCAGCAGTGCAGGGTTTCACAATCAGCCC.

Many counts were recorded for this clone. Read sequence stops 3 residues before the CDR3 end, and the germline J gene provides the missing end. The chain has TRBV5-6 and TRBJ1-3; D is perhaps TRBD1 (5 bases). Deletions cut 0 bases from V and 0 bases from J, with 7 bases between. The CDR3 consists of 15 residues. Germline-derived CDR1 and CDR2 are SGHDT and YYEEEE. The CDR3 spells CASSLDRHSGNTIYF. The part of the CDR3 DNA that was read is TGTGCCAGCAGCTTGGACAGGCACTCTGGAAACACC.

This clone was detected ten times or more. With the read ending 3 residues before the CDR3 end, the germline J gene is used to fill in that end. The chain links TRBV7-2 to TRBJ2-5; 7 positions match TRBD2. After removal of 5 bases from V and 4 bases from J, the junction contained 4 bases not matched to a gene. The CDR3 runs to 13 residues. Germline V lookup: CDR1 SGHTA, CDR2 FQGNSA. Incomplete CDR3 DNA: TGTGCCAGCAGCGACACGGGGGGAGAGACC. Its protein product is CASSDTGGET. The complete CDR3 sequence is CASSDTGGETQYF.

This clone came up many times. The CDR3 is cut off 3 residues early in the read; its end comes from the germline J gene. The chain carries TRBV19 and TRBJ2-3; a possible D gene is TRBD1 (6 bases). Trimming left V 6 bases short and J 4 bases short, with 11 bases between. Germline CDR1 is LNHDA and CDR2 is SQIVND (reference sequence). This CDR3 region has 13 residues. CDR3 amino acids: CASRTTGSDTQYF. The part of the CDR3 DNA that was read is TGTGCCAGTAGAACCACAGGGTCAGATACG.

This clone was seen many times. The read ends 3 residues before the CDR3 terminus; that terminus is restored from the germline J gene. The chain joins TRBV7-2 to TRBJ1-2; tentative D call: TRBD1 (5 bases). Germline CDR1 reads SGHTA; CDR2 reads FQGNSA. The CDR3 totals 14 residues. The CDR3: CASSRVRGGEGYTF. The CDR3 bases that were read are TGTGCCAGCAGCCGGGTGCGGGGCGGAGAGGGC.

As for this clone: The read gets to within 3 residues of the CDR3 end, and the germline J gene fills in the rest. This chain connects TRBV2 to TRBJ2-2; TRBD1 might be the D (6 bases). The germline gives CDR1 SNHLY, CDR2 FYNNEI. V was cut by 4 bases and J by 2 bases, with 14 bases left in between. CDR3 length: 16 residues. The CDR3 here is CASSVDRRTNTGELFF. CDR3 DNA, as far as it was read: TGTGCCAGCAGTGTGGACAGAAGAACCAACACCGGGGAG.

This clone showed up many times. Read sequence stops 3 residues before the CDR3 end, and the germline J gene provides the missing end. This chain connects TRBV20-1 to TRBJ1-1; D is possibly TRBD1 (5 bases). CDR3 length equals 12 residues. Germline lookup yields CDR1 DFQATT and CDR2 SNEGSKA (reference sequence). Trimming left V 3 bases short and J 6 bases short, with 11 bases between. CDR3 in amino acids: CSASASRAEAFF. The CDR3 DNA, read in part, is TGCAGTGCTAGTGCCTCCAGGGCTGAA.

As concerns this clone: The CDR3 end lies 3 residues beyond the end of the read and is filled in from the germline J gene. The gene calls are TRBV5-1 and TRBJ2-3, with TRBD1 matching 10 bases. CDR1 and CDR2 from the germline V gene are SGHRS and YFSETQ. The junction had 7 bases not matched to a gene; V was cut back by 4 bases and J by 2 bases. This CDR3 is 16 amino acids long. CDR3 DNA, as far as it was read: TGCGCCAGCAGCAAGGACAGGGGGGCCCCCACAGATACG. Translation: CASSKDRGAPTDT. Given in full, the CDR3 is CASSKDRGAPTDTQYF.

The covered CDR3 bases are TGTGCCCGGCTAGCGGACGTTGAGGATGAG. Protein product: CARLADVEDE. The CDR3 in full is CARLADVEDEQFF. The chain couples TRBV5-3 to TRBJ2-1, with TRBD2 identical over 7 bases. The sequenced fragment ends 3 residues before the CDR3 boundary, so the rest is inferred from the germline J gene. TRBV5-3 is identified as an open reading frame with a role that is uncertain. This CDR3 comprises 13 residues. The V segment lost 10 bases and the J segment 8 bases; nucleotides outside the gene matches: 12.

This clone appeared many times. The read halts 3 residues ahead of the CDR3 end, with the missing end drawn from the germline J gene. The rearrangement joins TRBV5-1 to TRBJ1-1; tentative D call: TRBD1 (5 bases). CDR1 and CDR2 (germline): SGHRS, YFSETQ. The CDR3 is 15 amino acids. Trimming shortened V by 10 bases and J by 5 bases, and 24 bases separated the two germline ends. The CDR3 region is CASHPQVLARTEAFF. The covered CDR3 bases are TGCGCCTCGCATCCACAGGTTCTCGCGAGGACTGAA. The full variable domain, completed using reference TRBV5-1 and TRBJ1-1, is KAGVTQTPRYLIKTRGQQVTLSCSPISGHRSVSWYQQTPGQGLQFLFEYFSETQRNKGNFPGRFSGRQFSNSRSEMNVSTLELGDSALYLCASHPQVLARTEAFFGQGTRLTVV.